The rows below give T cell receptor beta chains drawn from one sample of a study of T cells expressing NK-cell markers. From the 5' RACE reads, TCRdb lists one entry per CDR3 protein and no DNA. The table lists some 440,000 distinct CDR3 sequences. Sequences were obtained from blood T cells: a sorted CD56 or NKG2C T cell subset, CD4+ or CD8+ T cells, or bulk PBMC T cells (not recorded which). These receptors all stem from a woman aged 50 to 65 in good health. Each CDR3 is given with its conserved first and last residue.

J	V	CDR3
TRBJ2-2	TRBV25-1	CASSDIGAEAGELFF
TRBJ2-5	TRBV27	CASSLLGLETQYF
TRBJ2-7	TRBV30	CAWSRDRPYEQYF
TRBJ1-1	TRBV7-9	CASSFTGTQSEAFF
TRBJ2-2	TRBV5-6	CASSPPGGSAGELFF
TRBJ2-6	TRBV30	CAWRPVGANVLTF
TRBJ2-3	TRBV5-1	CASSLDSQTWDTQYF
TRBJ2-1	TRBV12-3/TRBV12-4	CASSRRTRWHEQFF
TRBJ1-4	TRBV7-8	CASSSGQLFNEKLFF
TRBJ2-3	TRBV7-8	CASSPGLAGGSDTQYF